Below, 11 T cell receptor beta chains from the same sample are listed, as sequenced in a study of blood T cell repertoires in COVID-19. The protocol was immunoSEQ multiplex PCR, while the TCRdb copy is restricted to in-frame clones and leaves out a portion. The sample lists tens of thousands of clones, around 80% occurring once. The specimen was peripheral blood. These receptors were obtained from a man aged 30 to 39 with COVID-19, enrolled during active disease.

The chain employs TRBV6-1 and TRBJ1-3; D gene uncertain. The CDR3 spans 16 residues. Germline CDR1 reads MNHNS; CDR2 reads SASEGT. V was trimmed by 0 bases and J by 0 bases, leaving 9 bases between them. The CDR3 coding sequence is TGTGCCAGCAGTGAAGCTGCATCGGGCTCTGGAAACACCATATATTTT. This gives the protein CASSEAASGSGNTIYF.

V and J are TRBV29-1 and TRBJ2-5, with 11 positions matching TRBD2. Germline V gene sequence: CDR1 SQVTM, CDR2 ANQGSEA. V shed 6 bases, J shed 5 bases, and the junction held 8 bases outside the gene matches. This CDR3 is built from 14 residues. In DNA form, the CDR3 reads TGCAGCGTCATCGTAGCGGGGGGGCTCGAGACCCAGTACTTC. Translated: CSVIVAGGLETQYF. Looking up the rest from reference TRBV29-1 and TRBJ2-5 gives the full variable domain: SAVISQKPSRDICQRGTSLTIQCQVDSQVTMMFWYRQQPGQSLTLIATANQGSEATYESGFVIDKFPISRPNLTFSTLTVSNMSPEDSSIYLCSVIVAGGLETQYFGPGTRLLVL.

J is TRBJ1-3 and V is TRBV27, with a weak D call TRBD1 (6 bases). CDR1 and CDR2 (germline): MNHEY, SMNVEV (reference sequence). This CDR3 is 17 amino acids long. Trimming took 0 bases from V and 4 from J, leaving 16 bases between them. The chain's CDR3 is CASSLSWGPLGGNTIYF. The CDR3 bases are TGTGCCAGCAGTTTATCGTGGGGGCCCCTGGGAGGAAACACCATATATTTT.

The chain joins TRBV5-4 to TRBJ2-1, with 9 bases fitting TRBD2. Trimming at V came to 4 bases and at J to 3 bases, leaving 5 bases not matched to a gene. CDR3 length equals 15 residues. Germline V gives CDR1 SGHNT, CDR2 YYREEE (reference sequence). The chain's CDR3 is CASSRAGGIYNEQFF. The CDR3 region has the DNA TGTGCCAGCAGCCGGGCGGGGGGGATCTACAATGAGCAGTTCTTC. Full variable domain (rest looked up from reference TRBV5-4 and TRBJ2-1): ETGVTQSPTHLIKTRGQQVTLRCSSQSGHNTVSWYQQALGQGPQFIFQYYREEENGRGNFPPRFSGLQFPNYSSELNVNALELDDSALYLCASSRAGGIYNEQFFGPGTRLTVL.

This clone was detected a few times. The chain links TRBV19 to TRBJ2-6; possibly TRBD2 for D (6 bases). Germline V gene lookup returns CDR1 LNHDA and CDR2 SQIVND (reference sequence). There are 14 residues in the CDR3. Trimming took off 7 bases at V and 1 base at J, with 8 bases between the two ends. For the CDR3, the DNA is TGTGCCAGTAATGCGGGATCTGGGGCCAACGTCCTGACTTTC. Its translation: CASNAGSGANVLTF.

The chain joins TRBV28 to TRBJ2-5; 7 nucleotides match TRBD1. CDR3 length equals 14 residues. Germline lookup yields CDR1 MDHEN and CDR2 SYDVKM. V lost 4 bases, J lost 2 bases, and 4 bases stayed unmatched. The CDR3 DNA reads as TGTGCCAGCAGTTGGGGACAGACACAAGAGACCCAGTACTTC. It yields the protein CASSWGQTQETQYF.

The CDR3 DNA reads as TGTGCCAGCAGTCACCAAAGGGGGCTGGCTAATGAAAAACTGTTTTTT. Amino acid sequence: CASSHQRGLANEKLFF. The V call is TRBV28, the J call TRBJ1-4; 7 bases match TRBD1. Germline assignment: CDR1 MDHEN and CDR2 SYDVKM. This CDR3 region has 16 residues. V trimming: 5 bases; J trimming: 3 bases; junction bases outside the gene matches: 9.

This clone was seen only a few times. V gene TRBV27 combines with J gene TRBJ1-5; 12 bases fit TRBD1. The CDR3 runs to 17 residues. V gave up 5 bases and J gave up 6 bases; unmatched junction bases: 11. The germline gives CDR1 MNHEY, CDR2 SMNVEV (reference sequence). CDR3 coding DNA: TGTGCCAGCAGTCAATCCGGGACAGGGGGCAGGAGTCAGCCCCAGCATTTT. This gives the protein CASSQSGTGGRSQPQHF.

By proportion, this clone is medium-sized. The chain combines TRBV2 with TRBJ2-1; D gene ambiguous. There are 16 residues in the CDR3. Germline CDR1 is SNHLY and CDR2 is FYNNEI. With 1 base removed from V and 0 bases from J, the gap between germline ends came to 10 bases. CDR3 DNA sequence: TGTGCCAGCAGTGAAGGAGGTGCGGTCTCCTACAATGAGCAGTTCTTC. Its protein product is CASSEGGAVSYNEQFF. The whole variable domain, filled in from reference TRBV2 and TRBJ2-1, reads EPEVTQTPSHQVTQMGQEVILRCVPISNHLYFYWYRQILGQKVEFLVSFYNNEISEKSEIFDDQFSVERPDGSNFTLKIRSTKLEDSAMYFCASSEGGAVSYNEQFFGPGTRLTVL.

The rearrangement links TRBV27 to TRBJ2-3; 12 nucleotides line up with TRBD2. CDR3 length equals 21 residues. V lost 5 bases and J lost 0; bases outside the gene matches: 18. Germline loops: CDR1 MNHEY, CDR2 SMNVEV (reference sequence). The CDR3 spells CASSGRASGLAGGLSTDTQYF. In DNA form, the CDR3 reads TGTGCCAGCAGTGGCAGGGCCTCCGGGCTAGCGGGGGGGCTTAGCACAGATACGCAGTATTTT.

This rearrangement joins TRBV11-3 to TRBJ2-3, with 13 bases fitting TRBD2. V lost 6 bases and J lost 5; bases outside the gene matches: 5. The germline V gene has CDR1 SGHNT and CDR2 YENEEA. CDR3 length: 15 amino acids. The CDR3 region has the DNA TGTGCCAGCAGACCGACTAGCGGGGGGAGAGATACGCAGTATTTT. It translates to CASRPTSGGRDTQYF.